The rows below give T cell receptor beta chains drawn from one sample of a study of T cells in Graves' hyperthyroidism and ophthalmopathy. Using its own MiXCR run on the multiplex PCR reads, TCRdb lists one record per CDR3 protein. The sample includes 650,000 to 850,000 distinct CDR3 sequences, under 20% of them seen just once. The sequenced material came from blood. The source of these receptors is a woman between 45 and 60 years old with Graves' hyperthyroidism that later progressed to Graves' ophthalmopathy. Both conserved end residues are part of each CDR3. Fields, in order: J gene, V gene, CDR3 protein.

TRBJ2-1 | TRBV7-9 | CASSFGQTSEQFF
TRBJ2-1 | TRBV7-9 | CASSPVRGGYNEQFF
TRBJ1-2 | TRBV5-1 | CASSLGTAANYGYTF
TRBJ2-7 | TRBV7-6 | CASSLGQRSYEQYF
TRBJ2-7 | TRBV30 | CAWRAGLDQYF
TRBJ1-4 | TRBV30 | CAWSARQGSGKLFF
TRBJ2-2 | TRBV12-3/TRBV12-4 | CASSKGLAGTRNGELFF
TRBJ2-1 | TRBV7-6 | CASTLAGALSPNEQFF
TRBJ1-3 | TRBV27 | CASSLDTLGNTIYF
TRBJ2-1 | TRBV7-7 | CASSDPGQGYNEQFF
TRBJ1-2 | TRBV5-6 | CASSLSWGAYYYGYTF
TRBJ2-5 | TRBV12-3/TRBV12-4 | CASSLASGGVQETQYF
TRBJ2-4 | TRBV3-1 | CASSRGGQGALAKNIQYF
TRBJ1-2 | TRBV19 | CASSILQGRPYGYTF
TRBJ2-7 | TRBV7-9 | CASSLLSGEQYF
TRBJ1-2 | TRBV19 | CASRPDGGDYGYTF
TRBJ1-1 | TRBV5-8 | CASSWGQGANTEAFF
TRBJ2-3 | TRBV7-8 | CASSLTEQSTDTQYF
TRBJ1-2 | TRBV13 | CASSTEQGAGGYTF
TRBJ2-5 | TRBV12-3/TRBV12-4 | CASSPTWGGVGETQYF
TRBJ2-5 | TRBV20-1 | CSAKRQGALETQYF
TRBJ1-5 | TRBV6-1 | CASSPRPLGNQPQHF
TRBJ1-4 | TRBV7-2 | CASATGGTNEKLFF
TRBJ1-5 | TRBV12-3/TRBV12-4 | CASLKQGVPQHF
TRBJ1-5 | TRBV18 | CASSPSYSSQPQHF
TRBJ2-3 | TRBV30 | CAWSVRLVGDRDTQYF
TRBJ2-1 | TRBV7-8 | CASSLGPQPWTPYNEQFF
TRBJ1-2 | TRBV29-1 | CSAQGGGLSPNYGYTF
TRBJ2-3 | TRBV20-1 | CSAPTRGTQYF
TRBJ2-1 | TRBV20-1 | CSAREGGGEQFF
TRBJ2-4 | TRBV20-1 | CSASIYTAHRTGDIQYF
TRBJ1-1 | TRBV6-5 | CASSYSTPGATEAFF
TRBJ1-2 | TRBV28 | CASSYPPPRQTLNYGYTF
TRBJ2-3 | TRBV6-2/TRBV6-3 | CASSHSAPVGDTQYF
TRBJ2-7 | TRBV4-1 | CASSPRGAGGDEQYF
TRBJ2-2 | TRBV10-3 | CAISEVDSANTGELFF
TRBJ2-1 | TRBV5-1 | CASSPGLAGMYEQFF
TRBJ1-5 | TRBV3-1 | CASSQDSLGAQPQHF
TRBJ1-3 | TRBV7-2 | CASSFRPRVRNTIYF
TRBJ2-3 | TRBV7-2 | CASSSPTSTSTDTQYF
TRBJ1-5 | TRBV20-1 | CSAMTGDPRRNQPQHF
TRBJ2-3 | TRBV13 | CASSLGLKGEAQYF
TRBJ2-7 | TRBV7-9 | CASSLDRESYEQYF